These T cell receptor beta chains were read from a single sample in a study of cytomegalovirus exposure and HLA in healthy donors. Using immunoSEQ multiplex PCR, the repertoire was profiled, and TCRdb retains in-frame clones only, with some absent. Among 150,000 to 200,000 clones listed, nearly 80% were seen once. Sample: PBMCs. All receptors come from a woman in her 50s in good health and CMV-seropositive. Both conserved end residues are trimmed from each CDR3. Each record gives: V gene, D gene, J gene, CDR3 protein. A D gene is named only where the DNA matches it firmly.

TRBV7-9,NA,TRBJ2-7,ASSPPVAAYEQY
TRBV7-6,NA,TRBJ2-5,ASRLGEGETQY
TRBV14,NA,TRBJ2-3,ASSQVAGTDTQY
TRBV28,TRBD1,TRBJ1-1,ASKGTAMNTEAF
TRBV4-3,TRBD2,TRBJ2-1,ASSPKERGHNEQF
TRBV7-2,TRBD2,TRBJ2-7,ASSRPERGPEQY
TRBV6-5,NA,TRBJ2-3,ASRSSGTRYTQY
TRBV27,NA,TRBJ2-6,ASSQLGGAGANVLT
TRBV27,TRBD2,TRBJ2-7,ASRKWAGGPYEQY
TRBV4-1,TRBD1,TRBJ2-7,ASSPGQGFDEQY
TRBV5-6,TRBD2,TRBJ2-7,ASSLLAGGREQY
TRBV9,NA,TRBJ1-3,ASSVTTGSSGNTIY
TRBV28,TRBD1,TRBJ2-7,ASSHRGEQY
TRBV7-7,NA,TRBJ1-1,ASSHRVDTEAF
TRBV27,NA,TRBJ1-5,ASSSTGGSNQPQH
TRBV9,NA,TRBJ1-1,ASSPGGGQAF
TRBV5-6,TRBD1,TRBJ2-5,ASSLRKGGPGD
TRBV2,NA,TRBJ2-2,ASSDPDRSNTGELF
TRBV5-6,NA,TRBJ2-7,ASSFRSSASPYEQY
TRBV5-6,NA,TRBJ1-1,ASSSWGGAEAF
TRBV6-6,TRBD1,TRBJ1-2,ASSQGQGNYGYT
TRBV5-6,NA,TRBJ1-3,ASSLRGIGNTIY
TRBV27,NA,TRBJ1-2,ASSLRGYGYT
TRBV7-8,NA,TRBJ2-4,ASSLALGVEAKNIQY
TRBV6-1,NA,TRBJ1-4,ASSERGAATNEKLF
TRBV6-6,NA,TRBJ2-7,ASSIRGGSLSEQY
TRBV4-1,TRBD1,TRBJ2-1,ASSQEFVSRGLTYNEQF
TRBV6-5,NA,TRBJ1-2,ASSSGGGYT
TRBV28,TRBD1,TRBJ1-2,ASSLRGTESLANYGYT
TRBV28,NA,TRBJ1-1,ASSPNTPNTEAF
TRBV19,NA,TRBJ1-1,ASSRLDGGTEAF
TRBV19,TRBD1,TRBJ1-1,ASSVRQGDTEAF
TRBV6-6,TRBD1,TRBJ2-4,ASRQTGLGNIQY
TRBV9,TRBD1,TRBJ2-7,ASSGTGNLYEQY
TRBV2,TRBD1,TRBJ1-2,ASSEGLRTGYGYT
TRBV27,TRBD2,TRBJ2-2,ASRGGGGFTGELF
TRBV27,TRBD1,TRBJ1-1,ASSFRGRPTTEAF
TRBV4-3,NA,TRBJ1-6,ASSQEGKGGRVPLH
TRBV29-1,TRBD2,TRBJ2-7,SVAGSGVSSYEQY
TRBV5-1,TRBD1,TRBJ2-1,ASSRDRATNEQF
TRBV6-5,TRBD1,TRBJ1-1,ASRNRGRNTEAF
TRBV10-3,NA,TRBJ2-7,AISGVDSAEQY